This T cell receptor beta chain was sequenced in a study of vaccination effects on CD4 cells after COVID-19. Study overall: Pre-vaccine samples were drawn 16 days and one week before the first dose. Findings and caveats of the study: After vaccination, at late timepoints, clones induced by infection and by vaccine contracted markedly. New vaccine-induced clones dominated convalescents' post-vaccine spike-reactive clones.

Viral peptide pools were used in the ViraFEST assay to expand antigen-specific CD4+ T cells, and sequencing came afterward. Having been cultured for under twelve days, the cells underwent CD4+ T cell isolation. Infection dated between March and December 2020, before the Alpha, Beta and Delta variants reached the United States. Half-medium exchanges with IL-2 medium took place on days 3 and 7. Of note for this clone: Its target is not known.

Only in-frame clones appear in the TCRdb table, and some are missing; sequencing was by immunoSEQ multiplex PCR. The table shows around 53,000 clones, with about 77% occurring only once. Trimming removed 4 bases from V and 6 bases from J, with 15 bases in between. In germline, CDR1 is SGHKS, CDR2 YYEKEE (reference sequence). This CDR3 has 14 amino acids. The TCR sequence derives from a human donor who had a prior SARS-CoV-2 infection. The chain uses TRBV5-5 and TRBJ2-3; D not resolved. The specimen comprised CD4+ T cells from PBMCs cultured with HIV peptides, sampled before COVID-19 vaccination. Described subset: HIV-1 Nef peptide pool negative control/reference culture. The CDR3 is CASSLDRGWDTQYF. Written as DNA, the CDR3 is TGTGCCAGCAGCCTCGACCGAGGATGGGATACGCAGTATTTT.